One and the same sample provided the 7 T cell receptor beta chains below, sequenced in a study of blood T cell repertoires in COVID-19. Profiled with immunoSEQ multiplex PCR; TCRdb holds only in-frame clones, not every one. The sample holds around 320,000 clones, over 85% seen once. The sample taken for sequencing was PBMCs or T cells enriched from blood (not recorded which). Receptors were obtained from a woman aged 45-65 years who had been exposed to COVID-19.

This chain connects TRBV28 to TRBJ2-3, with TRBD2 as a possible D gene (5 bases). CDR3 length: 15 amino acids. Germline CDR1 and CDR2: MDHEN and SYDVKM. Trimming left V 1 base short and J 5 bases short, with 13 bases between. CDR3 sequence: CASSLSLSGVDTQYF. The CDR3 DNA reads TGTGCCAGCAGTTTATCCCTCTCCGGGGTAGATACGCAGTATTTT.

This clone appeared once. The chain recombines TRBV19 with TRBJ1-5; 8 nucleotides match TRBD1. The CDR3 spans 17 residues. The germline CDR1 and CDR2 sequences are LNHDA and SQIVND (reference sequence). The junction had 14 bases not matched to a gene; V was cut back by 3 bases and J by 7 bases. In DNA, the CDR3 is TGTGCCAGTAGTATCCCCCCCCACGACAGGGGTGGGCAGCCCCAGCATTTT. Its translation is CASSIPPHDRGGQPQHF.

The gene calls are TRBV10-3 and TRBJ1-2; 9 nucleotides match TRBD1. V trimming: 10 bases; J trimming: 2 bases; junction bases outside the gene matches: 14. Germline V gives CDR1 ENHRY, CDR2 SYGVKD. The CDR3 loop spans 16 amino acids. The CDR3 DNA is TGTGCCACTGGAGAGCCCCGAGGACAGGGGAACTATGGCTACACCTTC. Translated, it gives CATGEPRGQGNYGYTF.

The chain combines TRBV9 with TRBJ1-4, with TRBD1 matching over 8 bases. Per germline, CDR1 SGDLS and CDR2 YYNGEE. The CDR3 length is 15 residues. The junction had 8 bases not matched to a gene; V was cut back by 3 bases and J by 7 bases. The CDR3 nucleotides are TGTGCCAGCAGCGCGATGACAGGGGCGGTTGAAAAACTGTTTTTT. This encodes CASSAMTGAVEKLFF. Full variable domain (rest looked up from reference TRBV9 and TRBJ1-4): DSGVTQTPKHLITATGQRVTLRCSPRSGDLSVYWYQQSLDQGLQFLIQYYNGEERAKGNILERFSAQQFPDLHSELNLSSLELGDSALYFCASSAMTGAVEKLFFGSGTQLSVL.

The CDR3 reads CASSEGIRGFSRSLYQETQYF. CDR3 DNA: TGCGCCAGCAGTGAGGGGATAAGGGGTTTTAGTCGCTCCCTGTACCAAGAGACCCAGTACTTC. The chain combines TRBV10-1 with TRBJ2-5, with D perhaps matching TRBD1 (5 bases). V gave up 2 bases and J gave up 0 bases, with 28 bases separating them. The CDR3 spans 21 residues. Per germline, CDR1 WNHNN and CDR2 SYGVQD (reference sequence).

Concerning this clone: Other DNA sequences within the sample encode an identical CDR3. The gene calls are TRBV11-2 and TRBJ1-1, with D maybe TRBD1 (5 bases). V was trimmed by 1 base and J by 1 base, leaving 7 bases between them. Germline V gives CDR1 SGHAT, CDR2 FQNNGV. This CDR3 comprises 14 residues. CDR3 coding DNA: TGTGCCAGCAGCTTAGTAGACAGGAACACTGAAGCTTTCTTT. It translates to CASSLVDRNTEAFF.

This chain links TRBV7-9 with TRBJ2-3; D may be TRBD2 (5 bases). This CDR3 has 15 amino acids. CDR1 is SEHNR and CDR2 is FQNEAQ in the germline V gene (reference sequence). V was trimmed by 0 bases and J by 3 bases, leaving 10 bases between them. This CDR3 reads CASSLAGRRTDTQYF. The CDR3 region has the DNA TGTGCCAGCAGCTTAGCCGGGCGGAGGACAGATACGCAGTATTTT.